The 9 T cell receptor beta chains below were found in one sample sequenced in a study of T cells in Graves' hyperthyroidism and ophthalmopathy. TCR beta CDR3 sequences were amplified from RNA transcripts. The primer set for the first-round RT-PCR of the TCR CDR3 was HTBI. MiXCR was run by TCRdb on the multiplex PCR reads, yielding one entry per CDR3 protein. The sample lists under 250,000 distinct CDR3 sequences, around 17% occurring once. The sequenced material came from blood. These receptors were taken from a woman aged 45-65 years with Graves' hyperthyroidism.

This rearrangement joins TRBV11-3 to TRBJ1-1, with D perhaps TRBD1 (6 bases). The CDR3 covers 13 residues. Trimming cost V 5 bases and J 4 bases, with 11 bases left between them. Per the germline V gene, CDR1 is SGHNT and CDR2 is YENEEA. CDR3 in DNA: TGTGCCAGCAGCACGGACAGCCTCACTGAAGCTTTCTTT. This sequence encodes CASSTDSLTEAFF.

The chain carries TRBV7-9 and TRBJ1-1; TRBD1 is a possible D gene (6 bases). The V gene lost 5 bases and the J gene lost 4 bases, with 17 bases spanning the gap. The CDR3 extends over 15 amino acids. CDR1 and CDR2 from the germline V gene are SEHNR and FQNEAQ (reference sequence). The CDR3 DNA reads TGTGCCAGCAGCCCAGACCAGGGGTTCGGCACTGAAGCTTTCTTT. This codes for CASSPDQGFGTEAFF.

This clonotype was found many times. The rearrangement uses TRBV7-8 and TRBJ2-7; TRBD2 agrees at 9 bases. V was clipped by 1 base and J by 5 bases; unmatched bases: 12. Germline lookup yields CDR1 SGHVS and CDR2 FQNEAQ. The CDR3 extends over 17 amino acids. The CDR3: CASSLVIVSGRSHEQYF. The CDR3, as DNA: TGTGCCAGCAGCTTAGTGATTGTTAGCGGGAGATCCCACGAGCAGTACTTC.

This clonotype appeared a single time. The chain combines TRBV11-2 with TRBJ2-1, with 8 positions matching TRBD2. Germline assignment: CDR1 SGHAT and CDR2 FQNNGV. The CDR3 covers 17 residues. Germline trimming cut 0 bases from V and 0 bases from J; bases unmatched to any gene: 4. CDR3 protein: CASSLELLAGSYNEQFF. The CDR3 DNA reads TGTGCCAGCAGCTTAGAACTTCTAGCGGGCTCCTACAATGAGCAGTTCTTC.

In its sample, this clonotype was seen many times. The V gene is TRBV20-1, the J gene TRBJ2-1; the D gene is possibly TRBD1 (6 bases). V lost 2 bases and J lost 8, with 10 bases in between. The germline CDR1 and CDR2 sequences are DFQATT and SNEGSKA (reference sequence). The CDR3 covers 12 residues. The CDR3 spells CSARQGGDEQFF. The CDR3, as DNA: TGCAGTGCTAGACAAGGGGGAGATGAGCAGTTCTTC.

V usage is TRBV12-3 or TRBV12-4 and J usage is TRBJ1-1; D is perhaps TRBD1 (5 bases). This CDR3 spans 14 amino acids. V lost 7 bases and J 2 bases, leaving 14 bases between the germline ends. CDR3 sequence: CASTPTVSNTEAFF. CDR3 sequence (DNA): TGTGCCAGCACCCCGACAGTTTCTAACACTGAAGCTTTCTTT.

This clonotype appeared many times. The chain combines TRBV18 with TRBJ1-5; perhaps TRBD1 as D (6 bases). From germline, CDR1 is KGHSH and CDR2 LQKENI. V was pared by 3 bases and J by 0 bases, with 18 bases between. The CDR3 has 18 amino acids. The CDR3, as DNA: TGTGCCAGCTCACCTTACCCCAGGGGATCTTATAGCAATCAGCCCCAGCATTTT. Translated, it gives CASSPYPRGSYSNQPQHF.

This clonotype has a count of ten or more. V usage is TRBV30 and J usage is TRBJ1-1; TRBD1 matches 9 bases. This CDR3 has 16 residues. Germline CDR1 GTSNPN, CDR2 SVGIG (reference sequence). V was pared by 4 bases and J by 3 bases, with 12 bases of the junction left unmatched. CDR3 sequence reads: CAWTDPDRGLHTEAFF. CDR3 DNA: TGTGCCTGGACCGATCCGGACAGGGGATTACACACTGAAGCTTTCTTT.

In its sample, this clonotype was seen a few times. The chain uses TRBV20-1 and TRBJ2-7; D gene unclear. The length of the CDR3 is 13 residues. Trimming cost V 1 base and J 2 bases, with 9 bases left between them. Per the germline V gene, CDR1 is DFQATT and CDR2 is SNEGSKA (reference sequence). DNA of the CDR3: TGCAGTGCTAGAGGCACGCCCACCTACGAGCAGTACTTC. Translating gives CSARGTPTYEQYF.